This T cell receptor beta chain was obtained from a study of cytomegalovirus exposure and HLA in healthy donors. Whole-study context: Falling in the Caucasian-associated ancestry cluster were about 82% of under 450 genotyped donors.

Findings and caveats of the study: Sequencing depth roughly uniform across donors was assumed in presence/absence analyses.

PCR employed 60 Vbeta and 13 Jbeta primers. TCRdb's copy holds only in-frame clones and misses some; the assay was immunoSEQ multiplex PCR. The sample lists roughly 160,000 clones, around 84% seen once, with more than 8% in the top ten. Whereas donors were nominally healthy upon sampling, unrecorded immune exposures were probable. V was cut by 2 bases and J by 6 bases, with 14 bases left in between. This CDR3 comprises 15 residues. CDR1 and CDR2 (germline): MDHEN, SYDVKM. This clone was seen a single time. No antigen is known for it. This clonotype originated in a male donor in good health and CMV-seropositive. Sample: PBMCs. The J gene is TRBJ2-1, the V gene TRBV28; D call uncertain. The CDR3, as DNA: TGTGCCAGCAGTTTACCCCCACGATCGGGCAATGAGCAGTTCTTC. It encodes CASSLPPRSGNEQFF.